The 11 T cell receptor beta chains reported below all come from one sample, sequenced in a study of shared clonotypes between healthy human individuals. Naivety among CD8 cells was defined by CD45RO negativity and positive CCR7 selection, thereby excluding terminally differentiated effector memory CD45RA+ cells. Some clones are missing from TCRdb's copy, which holds only in-frame ones; the method was immunoSEQ multiplex PCR. Of millions of clones listed, less than 95% are singletons. The sample consisted of naive CD8+ T cells sorted from blood. The receptors originated from a man aged 18-30 years in good health.

This clone was seen a handful of times. The chain links TRBV5-1 to TRBJ1-3; 9 nucleotides line up with TRBD1. Trimming removed 3 bases from V and 2 bases from J; junction bases left unmatched: 0. The germline V gene has CDR1 SGHRS and CDR2 YFSETQ. The CDR3 is 14 amino acids. The CDR3 DNA reads as TGCGCCAGCAGCTGGACAGGGGCTGGAAACACCATATATTTT. Translating gives CASSWTGAGNTIYF.

The genes are TRBV7-9 and TRBJ2-5, with TRBD1 matching over 9 bases. Germline values: CDR1 SEHNR, CDR2 FQNEAQ (reference sequence). J gave up 5 bases and V 5 bases, and 6 bases lay outside the gene matches. The CDR3 sequence is 14 residues long. In nucleotides, the CDR3 is TGTGCCAGCAGCCTGCGACAGGGGGTGGAGACCCAGTACTTC. Amino acid sequence: CASSLRQGVETQYF.

CDR3: CASSAGTGDSNQPQHF. CDR3 coding DNA: TGTGCCAGCAGCGCAGGGACAGGGGATAGCAATCAGCCCCAGCATTTT. The rearrangement links TRBV7-8 to TRBJ1-5; 10 bases align to TRBD1. CDR1 and CDR2 (germline): SGHVS, FQNEAQ. Losses at the gene ends were 5 bases for V and 0 bases for J; bases not matched to a gene: 4. This CDR3 has 16 amino acids.

The rearrangement uses TRBV9 and TRBJ1-1; 9 bases agree with TRBD1. Germline values: CDR1 SGDLS, CDR2 YYNGEE. This CDR3 contains 18 residues. The J segment lost 0 bases and the V segment lost 3 bases, leaving 12 bases of the junction unmatched. The CDR3 DNA reads TGTGCCAGCAGCGCCGGGGGTAGGGACAGGGCAATGAACACTGAAGCTTTCTTT. It codes for CASSAGGRDRAMNTEAFF.

The chain links TRBV6-5 to TRBJ1-5, with D possibly being TRBD1 (5 bases). Trimming removed 2 bases at V and 2 bases at J, with 10 bases between. Germline lookup yields CDR1 MNHEY and CDR2 SVGAGI. There are 15 residues in the CDR3. CDR3 DNA sequence: TGTGCCAGCAGTTACAAGGGAGGGGGCAATCAGCCCCAGCATTTT. The encoded protein is CASSYKGGGNQPQHF.

J is TRBJ2-4 and V is TRBV27; no definite D call. The CDR3 loop spans 14 amino acids. Trimming removed 6 bases from V and 6 bases from J, with 15 bases in between. Germline assignment: CDR1 MNHEY and CDR2 SMNVEV (reference sequence). Here the CDR3 DNA reads TGTGCCAGCAGCGCCCCGCAGCTGGGAAACATTCAGTACTTC. Encoded protein: CASSAPQLGNIQYF.

The genes are TRBV28 and TRBJ1-1; possible D gene TRBD1, 6 bases. Germline CDR1 reads MDHEN; CDR2 reads SYDVKM. The germline V and J ends were trimmed by 6 bases and 3 bases, with 14 bases remaining between them. The CDR3 length is 14 residues. CDR3 loop: CASSPTGLYTEAFF. For the CDR3, the DNA is TGTGCCAGCAGCCCGACAGGCCTTTACACTGAAGCTTTCTTT.

V is TRBV7-9 and J is TRBJ2-7, with TRBD2 identical over 13 bases. The CDR3 totals 16 residues. CDR1 and CDR2 (germline): SEHNR, FQNEAQ (reference sequence). J gave up 6 bases and V 5 bases, and 10 bases lay outside the gene matches. The CDR3 DNA reads as TGTGCCAGCAGCCTGACTAGCGGGGGGCCCCAGTTCGAGCAGTACTTC. Translation gives CASSLTSGGPQFEQYF.

The gene calls are TRBV28 and TRBJ2-6; D assignment may be TRBD1 or TRBD2 (6 bases each). V was trimmed by 5 bases and J by 0 bases, leaving 17 bases between them. Per germline, CDR1 MDHEN and CDR2 SYDVKM. This CDR3 is 18 amino acids long. DNA of the CDR3: TGTGCCAGCAGTCCTAACCGACAGGACTACTCTGGGGCCAACGTCCTGACTTTC. It specifies CASSPNRQDYSGANVLTF.

The CDR3 reads CATGLGYTDTQYF. The CDR3 region has the DNA TGTGCCACCGGCTTGGGATACACAGATACGCAGTATTTT. The chain links TRBV6-5 to TRBJ2-3; no firm D call. Germline CDR1 and CDR2: MNHEY and SVGAGI. The CDR3 has 13 amino acids. Trimming stripped 10 bases from V and 2 bases from J, with 13 bases between.

The chain links TRBV21-1 to TRBJ1-4. TRBV21-1 is flagged as a pseudogene. The CDR3 loop spans 15 amino acids. The CDR3 DNA follows: TGTGCCAGCAGCAAAGGGTGGCAGTCGAGGGAAAAACTGTTTTTT. Translation: CASSKGWQSREKLFF.